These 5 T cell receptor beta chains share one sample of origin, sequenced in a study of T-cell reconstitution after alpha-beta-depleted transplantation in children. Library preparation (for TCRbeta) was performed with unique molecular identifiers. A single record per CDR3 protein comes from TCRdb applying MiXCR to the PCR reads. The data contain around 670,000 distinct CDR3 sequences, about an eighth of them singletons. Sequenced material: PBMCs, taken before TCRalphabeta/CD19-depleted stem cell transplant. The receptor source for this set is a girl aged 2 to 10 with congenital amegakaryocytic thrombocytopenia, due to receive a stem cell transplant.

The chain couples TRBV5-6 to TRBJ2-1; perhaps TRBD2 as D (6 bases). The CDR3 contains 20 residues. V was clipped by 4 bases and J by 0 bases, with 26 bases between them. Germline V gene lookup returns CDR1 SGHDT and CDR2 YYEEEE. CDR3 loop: CASSVLGYLSGTSSYNEQFF. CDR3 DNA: TGTGCCAGCAGCGTACTGGGTTATCTTAGCGGAACAAGCTCCTACAATGAGCAGTTCTTC.

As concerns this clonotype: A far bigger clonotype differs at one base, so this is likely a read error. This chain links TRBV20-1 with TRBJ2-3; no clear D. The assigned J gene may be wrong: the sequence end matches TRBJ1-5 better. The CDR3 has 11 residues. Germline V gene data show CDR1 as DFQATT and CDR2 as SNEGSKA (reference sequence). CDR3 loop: CSAREADTQHF. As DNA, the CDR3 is TGCAGTGCTAGAGAGGCAGATACGCAGCATTTT.

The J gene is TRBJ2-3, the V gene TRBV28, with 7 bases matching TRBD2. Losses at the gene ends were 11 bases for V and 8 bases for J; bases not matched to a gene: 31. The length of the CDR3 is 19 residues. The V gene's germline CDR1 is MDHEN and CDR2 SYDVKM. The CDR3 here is CAFSFKTSFFDDLGCTQYF. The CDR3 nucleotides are TGTGCCTTCAGTTTCAAGACTAGCTTTTTCGATGACTTGGGGTGTACGCAGTATTTT.

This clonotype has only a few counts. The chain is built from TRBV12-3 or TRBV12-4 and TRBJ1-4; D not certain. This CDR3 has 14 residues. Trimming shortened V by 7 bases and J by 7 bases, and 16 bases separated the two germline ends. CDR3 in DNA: TGTGCCAGCACCTTAGCGGTGGGAGGTGAAAAACTGTTTTTT. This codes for CASTLAVGGEKLFF.

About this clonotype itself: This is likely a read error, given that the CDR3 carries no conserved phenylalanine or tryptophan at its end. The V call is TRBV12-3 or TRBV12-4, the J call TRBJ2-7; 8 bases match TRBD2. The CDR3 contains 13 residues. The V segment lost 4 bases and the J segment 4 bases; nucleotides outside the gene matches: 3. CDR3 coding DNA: TGTGCCAGCAGTTCCGGGGGGGCTTACGAGCAGTACTCC. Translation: CASSSGGAYEQYS.